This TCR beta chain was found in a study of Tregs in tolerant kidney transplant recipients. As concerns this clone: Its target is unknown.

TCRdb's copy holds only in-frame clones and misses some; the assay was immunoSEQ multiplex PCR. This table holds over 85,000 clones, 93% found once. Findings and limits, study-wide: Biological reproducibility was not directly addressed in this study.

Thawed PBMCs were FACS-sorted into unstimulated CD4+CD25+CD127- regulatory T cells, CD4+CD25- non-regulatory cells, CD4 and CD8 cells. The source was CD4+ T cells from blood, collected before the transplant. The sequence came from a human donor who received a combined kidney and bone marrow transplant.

CDR3: CASSEGPKISPLHF. CDR3 bases: TGTGCCAGCAGTGAAGGGCCTAAGATCTCACCCCTCCACTTT. V usage is TRBV25-1 and J usage is TRBJ1-6; D gene ambiguous. This CDR3 region has 14 residues. V lost 2 bases and J lost 10, with 12 bases in between. The germline gives CDR1 MGHDK, CDR2 SYGVNS.